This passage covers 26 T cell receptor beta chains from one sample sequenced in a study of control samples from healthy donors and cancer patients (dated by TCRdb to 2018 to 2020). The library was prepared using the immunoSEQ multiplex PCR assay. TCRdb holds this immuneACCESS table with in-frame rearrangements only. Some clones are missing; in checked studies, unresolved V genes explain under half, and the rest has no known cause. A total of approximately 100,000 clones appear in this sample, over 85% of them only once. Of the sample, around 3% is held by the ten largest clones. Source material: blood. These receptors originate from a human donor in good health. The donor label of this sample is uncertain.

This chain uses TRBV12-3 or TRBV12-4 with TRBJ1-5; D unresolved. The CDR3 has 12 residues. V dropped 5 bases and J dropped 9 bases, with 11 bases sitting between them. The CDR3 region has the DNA TGTGCCAGCAGTCCCCCCCGCCTGCCCCAGCATTTT. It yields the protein CASSPPRLPQHF.

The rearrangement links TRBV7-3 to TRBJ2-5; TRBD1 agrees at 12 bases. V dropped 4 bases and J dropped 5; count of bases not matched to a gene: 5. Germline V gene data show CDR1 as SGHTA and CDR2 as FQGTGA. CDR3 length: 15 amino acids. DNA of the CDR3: TGTGCCAGCAGCTCGTCCGGGACAGGGGGCGAGACCCAGTACTTC. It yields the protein CASSSSGTGGETQYF.

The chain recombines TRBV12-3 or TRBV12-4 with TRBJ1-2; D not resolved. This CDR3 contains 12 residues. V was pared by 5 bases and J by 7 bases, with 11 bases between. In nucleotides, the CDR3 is TGTGCCAGCAGTCAACAGAGCTTTGGCTACACCTTC. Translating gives CASSQQSFGYTF.

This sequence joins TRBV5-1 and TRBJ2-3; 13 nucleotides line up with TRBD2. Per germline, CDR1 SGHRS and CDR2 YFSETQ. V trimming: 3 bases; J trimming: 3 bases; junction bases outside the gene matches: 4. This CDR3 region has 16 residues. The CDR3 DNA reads TGCGCCAGCAGCTCGACTAGCGGGGGGTTGACAGATACGCAGTATTTT. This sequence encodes CASSSTSGGLTDTQYF.

This CDR3 reads CASSFSPGGTDTQYF. The CDR3 nucleotides are TGTGCCAGCAGCTTTAGCCCCGGAGGCACAGATACGCAGTATTTT. This chain connects TRBV5-5 to TRBJ2-3; D is unclear. The CDR3 extends over 15 amino acids. Trimming shortened V by 2 bases and J by 1 base, and 11 bases separated the two germline ends. The germline CDR1 and CDR2 sequences are SGHKS and YYEKEE (reference sequence).

CDR3 sequence reads: CASSLLAGVYNEQFF. Here the CDR3 DNA reads TGTGCCAGCTCGCTACTAGCGGGGGTTTACAATGAGCAGTTCTTC. The chain uses TRBV18 and TRBJ2-1, with TRBD2 identical over 11 bases. The CDR3 runs 15 residues. V shed 6 bases, J shed 4 bases, and the junction held 5 bases outside the gene matches. Per the germline V gene, CDR1 is KGHSH and CDR2 is LQKENI.

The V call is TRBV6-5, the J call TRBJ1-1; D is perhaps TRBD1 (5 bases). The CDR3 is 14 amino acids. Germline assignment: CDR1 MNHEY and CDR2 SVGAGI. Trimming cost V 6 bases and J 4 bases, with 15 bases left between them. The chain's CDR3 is CASSRRDGSTEAFF. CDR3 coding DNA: TGTGCCAGCAGCCGCAGGGACGGGTCCACTGAAGCTTTCTTT.

The CDR3 sequence is CASSGSQYNQPQHF. The CDR3 nucleotides read TGTGCCAGTAGTGGGTCACAGTACAATCAGCCCCAGCATTTT. J is TRBJ1-5 and V is TRBV19, with D unresolved. The CDR3 covers 14 residues. With 5 bases removed from V and 3 bases from J, the gap between germline ends came to 11 bases. CDR1 LNHDA and CDR2 SQIVND come from the germline V gene (reference sequence).

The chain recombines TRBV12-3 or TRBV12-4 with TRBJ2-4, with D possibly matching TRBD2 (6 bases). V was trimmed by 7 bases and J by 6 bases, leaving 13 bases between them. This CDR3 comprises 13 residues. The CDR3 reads CASTWRGGNIQYF. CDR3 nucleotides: TGTGCCAGCACCTGGAGGGGAGGAAACATTCAGTACTTC.

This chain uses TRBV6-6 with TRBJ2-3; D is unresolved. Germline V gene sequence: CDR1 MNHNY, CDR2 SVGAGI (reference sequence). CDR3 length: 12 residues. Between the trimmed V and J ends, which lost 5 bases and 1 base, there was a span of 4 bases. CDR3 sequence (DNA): TGTGCCAGCAGTGTAGGCACAGATACGCAGTATTTT. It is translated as CASSVGTDTQYF.

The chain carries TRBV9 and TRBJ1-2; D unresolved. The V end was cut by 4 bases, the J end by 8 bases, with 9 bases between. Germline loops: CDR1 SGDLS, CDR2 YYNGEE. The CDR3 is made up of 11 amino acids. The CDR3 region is CASSSRGGYTF. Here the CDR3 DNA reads TGTGCCAGCAGCTCACGGGGAGGCTACACCTTC.

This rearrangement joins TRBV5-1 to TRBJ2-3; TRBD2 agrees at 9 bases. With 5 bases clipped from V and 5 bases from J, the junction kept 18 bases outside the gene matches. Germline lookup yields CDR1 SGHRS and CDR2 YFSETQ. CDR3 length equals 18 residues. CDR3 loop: CASRTGSGGLMAVDTQYF. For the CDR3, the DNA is TGCGCCAGCAGAACCGGTAGCGGGGGCCTTATGGCGGTAGATACGCAGTATTTT.

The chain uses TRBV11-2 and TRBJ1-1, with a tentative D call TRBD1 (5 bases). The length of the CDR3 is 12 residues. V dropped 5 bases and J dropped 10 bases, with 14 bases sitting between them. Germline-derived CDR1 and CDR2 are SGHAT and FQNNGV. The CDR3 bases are TGTGCCAGCAGCCCACCGGGAGGGGCAGCTTTCTTT. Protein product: CASSPPGGAAFF.

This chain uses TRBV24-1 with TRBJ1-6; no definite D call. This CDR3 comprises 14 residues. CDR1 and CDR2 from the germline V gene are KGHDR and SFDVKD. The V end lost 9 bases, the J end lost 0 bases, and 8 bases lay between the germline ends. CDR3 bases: TGTGCCACCCGACTGAGCTCCTATAATTCACCCCTCCACTTT. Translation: CATRLSSYNSPLHF.

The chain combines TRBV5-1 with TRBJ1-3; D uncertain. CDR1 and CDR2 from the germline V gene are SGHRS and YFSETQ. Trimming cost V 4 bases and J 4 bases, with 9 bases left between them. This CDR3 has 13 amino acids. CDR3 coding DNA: TGCGCCAGCAGCAAGGGAACAGGAAACACCATATATTTT. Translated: CASSKGTGNTIYF.

Written as DNA, the CDR3 is TGTGCCAGCAGTAGGGACGGGAGTTGGCCCCAGCATTTT. Translating gives CASSRDGSWPQHF. The rearrangement joins TRBV7-8 to TRBJ1-5; D is possibly TRBD1 (5 bases). Trimming pared 6 bases from V and 9 bases from J, leaving 15 bases between. This CDR3 has 13 residues. In germline, CDR1 is SGHVS, CDR2 FQNEAQ.

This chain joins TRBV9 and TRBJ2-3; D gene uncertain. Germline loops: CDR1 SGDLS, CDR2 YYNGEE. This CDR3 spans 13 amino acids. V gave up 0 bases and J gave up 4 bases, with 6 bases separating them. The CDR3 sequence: CASSVVTADTQYF. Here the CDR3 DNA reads TGTGCCAGCAGCGTAGTGACGGCAGATACGCAGTATTTT.

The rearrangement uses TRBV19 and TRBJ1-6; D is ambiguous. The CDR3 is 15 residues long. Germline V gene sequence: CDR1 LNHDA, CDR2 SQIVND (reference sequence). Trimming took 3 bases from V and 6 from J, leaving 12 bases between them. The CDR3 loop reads CASSIDLGGNSPLHF. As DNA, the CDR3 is TGTGCCAGTAGTATCGACCTGGGCGGTAATTCACCCCTCCACTTT.

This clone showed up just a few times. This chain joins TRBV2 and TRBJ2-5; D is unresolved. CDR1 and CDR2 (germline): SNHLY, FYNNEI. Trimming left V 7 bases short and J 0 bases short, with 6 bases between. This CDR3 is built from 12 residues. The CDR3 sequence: CASKRDQETQYF. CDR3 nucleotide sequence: TGTGCCAGCAAGCGCGACCAAGAGACCCAGTACTTC.

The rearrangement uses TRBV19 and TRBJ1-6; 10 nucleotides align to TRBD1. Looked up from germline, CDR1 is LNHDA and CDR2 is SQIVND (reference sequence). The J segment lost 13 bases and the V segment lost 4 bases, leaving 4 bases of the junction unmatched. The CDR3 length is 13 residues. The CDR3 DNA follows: TGTGCCAGTAGTACCGGGACAGGGGACCCCCTCCACTTT. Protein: CASSTGTGDPLHF. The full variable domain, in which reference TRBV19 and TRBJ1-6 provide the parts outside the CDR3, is DGGITQSPKYLFRKEGQNVTLSCEQNLNHDAMYWYRQDPGQGLRLIYYSQIVNDFQKGDIAEGYSVSREKKESFPLTVTSAQKNPTAFYLCASSTGTGDPLHFGNGTRLTVT.

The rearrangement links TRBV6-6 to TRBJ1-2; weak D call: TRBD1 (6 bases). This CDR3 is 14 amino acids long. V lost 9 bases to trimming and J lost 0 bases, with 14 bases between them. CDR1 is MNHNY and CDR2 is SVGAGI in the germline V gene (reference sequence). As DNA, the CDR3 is TGTGCCAGTCTAGACAGGCCGTCTAACTATGGCTACACCTTC. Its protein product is CASLDRPSNYGYTF.

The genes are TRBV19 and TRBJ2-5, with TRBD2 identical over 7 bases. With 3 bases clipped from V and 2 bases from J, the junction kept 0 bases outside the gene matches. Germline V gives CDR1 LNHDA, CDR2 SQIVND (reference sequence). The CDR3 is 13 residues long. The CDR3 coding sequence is TGTGCCAGTAGTATGGGGGGGCAAGAGACCCAGTACTTC. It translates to CASSMGGQETQYF.

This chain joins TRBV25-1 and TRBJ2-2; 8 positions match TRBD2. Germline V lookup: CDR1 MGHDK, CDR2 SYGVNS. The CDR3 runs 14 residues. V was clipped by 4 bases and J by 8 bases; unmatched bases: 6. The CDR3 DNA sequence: TGTGCCAGCAGTGGGTTAGCGGGGCAAGGGGAGCTGTTTTTT. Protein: CASSGLAGQGELFF.

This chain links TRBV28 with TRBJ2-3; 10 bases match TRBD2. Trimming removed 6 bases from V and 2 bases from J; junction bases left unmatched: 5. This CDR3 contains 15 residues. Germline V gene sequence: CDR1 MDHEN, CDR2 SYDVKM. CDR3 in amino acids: CASRSSGGHTDTQYF. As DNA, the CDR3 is TGTGCCAGCAGGTCTAGCGGGGGACACACAGATACGCAGTATTTT.

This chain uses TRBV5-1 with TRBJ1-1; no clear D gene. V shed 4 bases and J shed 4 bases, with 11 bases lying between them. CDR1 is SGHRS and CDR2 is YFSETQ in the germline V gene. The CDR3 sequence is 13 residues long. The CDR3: CASSVQKGTEAFF. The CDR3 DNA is TGCGCCAGCAGCGTGCAGAAGGGCACTGAAGCTTTCTTT.

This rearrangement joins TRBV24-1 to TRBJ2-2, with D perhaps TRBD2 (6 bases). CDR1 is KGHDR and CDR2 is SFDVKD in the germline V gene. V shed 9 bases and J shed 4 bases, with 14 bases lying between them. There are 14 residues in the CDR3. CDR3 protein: CATRGREVTGELFF. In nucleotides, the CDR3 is TGTGCCACCCGGGGCAGGGAGGTCACCGGGGAGCTGTTTTTT.